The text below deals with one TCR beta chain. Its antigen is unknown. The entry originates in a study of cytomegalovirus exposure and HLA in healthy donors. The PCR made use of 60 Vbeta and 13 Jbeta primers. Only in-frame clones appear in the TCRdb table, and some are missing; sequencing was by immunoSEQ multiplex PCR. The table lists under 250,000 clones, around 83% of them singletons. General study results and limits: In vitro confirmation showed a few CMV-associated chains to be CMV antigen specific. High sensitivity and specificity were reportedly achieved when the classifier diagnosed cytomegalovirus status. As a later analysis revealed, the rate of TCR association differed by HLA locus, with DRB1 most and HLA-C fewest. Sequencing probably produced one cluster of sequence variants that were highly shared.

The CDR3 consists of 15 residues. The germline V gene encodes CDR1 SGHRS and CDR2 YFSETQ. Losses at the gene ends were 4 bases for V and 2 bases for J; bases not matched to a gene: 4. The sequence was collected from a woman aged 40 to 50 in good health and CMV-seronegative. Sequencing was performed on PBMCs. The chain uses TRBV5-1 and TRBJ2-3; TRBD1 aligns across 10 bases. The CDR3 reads CASSKGQGITDTQYF. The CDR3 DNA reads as TGCGCCAGCAGCAAGGGACAGGGGATCACAGATACGCAGTATTTT.